This T cell receptor beta chain appears in the sequencing data of a study of graft-versus-host responses after intestinal transplantation. Looking at the study overall: Recipients across the board were started on anti-thymocyte globulin induction, then kept on tacrolimus and steroids for about 3 years.

CDR1 is SQVTM, CDR2 ANQGSEA, per germline. The CDR3 contains 10 residues. V was shortened by 2 bases and J by 6 bases, with 3 bases between the two germline ends. Labeling with CFSE marked some 200,000 responder cells, which were plated with some 200,000 irradiated, violet-dye-labeled stimulator cells. Cell sorting after the reaction yielded proliferating CFSE-low CD3+CD4+ and CD3+CD8+ responders. Study-wide findings and caveats: Some patients had graft-donor T cell macrochimerism. In their allografts, the ratios of graft-versus-host to host-versus-graft T cell clones were high. Among circulating GvH clones, peak levels were associated with early post-transplant declines in HvG clones.

The method was immunoSEQ multiplex PCR; TCRdb's version includes in-frame clones alone and lacks a portion of them. The sample includes more than 13,000 clones, 30% to 40% of them seen just once. Source: alloreactive CD8+ T cells from a mixed lymphocyte reaction culture, taken before intestinal transplant. The subset is: CFSE-low proliferating T cells sorted from approximately 6-day pre-transplant mixed lymphocyte reaction (GvH or HvG direction). The receptor comes from a human patient who received an intestinal transplant. The chain employs TRBV29-1 and TRBJ2-3; D unclear. In nucleotides, the CDR3 is TGCAGCGTTGAAAAGGATACGCAGTATTTT. Protein: CSVEKDTQYF.